This T cell receptor beta chain was recovered during a study of blood T cell repertoires in COVID-19. Study-level information: Specimens from acute and convalescent COVID-19 originated in the United States, Italy and Spain. PBMCs, B-cell-depleted T cells, or T cells were the source of the cDNA or gDNA that made up the material.

Per the original data handling: Amplified reference gene primers provided the basis for estimating nucleated cell counts. Some clones are missing from TCRdb's copy, which holds only in-frame ones; the method was immunoSEQ multiplex PCR. The V and J calls and clone size are taken from that table; D and trimming were inferred from the DNA. The table shows around 300,000 clones, with around 86% occurring only once. Trimming shortened V by 6 bases and J by 3 bases, and 15 bases separated the two germline ends. This CDR3 spans 14 amino acids. Germline CDR1 and CDR2: KGHSH and LQKENI. V gene TRBV18 combines with J gene TRBJ2-7, with D tentatively TRBD1 (6 bases). The receptor was isolated from a man aged 50 to 59 with active or convalescent COVID-19. The material sequenced was peripheral blood. The CDR3 loop reads CASSPGHRDYEQYF. CDR3 DNA sequence: TGTGCCAGCTCCCCGGGACACAGAGACTACGAGCAGTACTTC.